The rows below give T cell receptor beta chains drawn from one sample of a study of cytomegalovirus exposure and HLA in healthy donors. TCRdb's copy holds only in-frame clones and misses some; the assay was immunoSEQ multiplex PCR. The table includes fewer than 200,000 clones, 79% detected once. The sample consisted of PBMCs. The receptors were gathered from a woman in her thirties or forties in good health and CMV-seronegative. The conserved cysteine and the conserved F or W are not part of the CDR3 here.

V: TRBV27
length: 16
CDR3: ASSLTGPGGANTGELF

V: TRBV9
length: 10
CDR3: ASSFRTDTQY

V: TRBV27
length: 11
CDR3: ASSLIRSHEQY

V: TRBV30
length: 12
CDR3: AWSGDRVNYGYT

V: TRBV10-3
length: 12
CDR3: AISRGQGALGYT

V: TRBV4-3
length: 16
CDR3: ASSQDRPSRGFGEKLF

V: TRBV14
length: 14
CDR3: ASSQDWAGETDTQY

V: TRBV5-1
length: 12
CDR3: ASSPVAGLNEQF

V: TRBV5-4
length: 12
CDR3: ASSLVRRYNEQF

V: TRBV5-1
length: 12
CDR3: ASSYGRADTEAF

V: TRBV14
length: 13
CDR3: ASSQYTDHQETQY

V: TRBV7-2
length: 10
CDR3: ASSSSGFEAF

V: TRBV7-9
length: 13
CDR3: ASSLLAQGAETQY

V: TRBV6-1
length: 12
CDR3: ASSVDLGAYGYT

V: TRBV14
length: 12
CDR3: ASSQVGVGTEAF

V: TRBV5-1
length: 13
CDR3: ASSPTPILTIGYT

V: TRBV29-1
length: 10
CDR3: SVDQGYNEQF

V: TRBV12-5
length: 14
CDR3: ASGLGRGSTNEKLF

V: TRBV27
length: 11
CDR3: ASSSTVQETQY

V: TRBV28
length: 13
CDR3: ASSLGGSGSYEQY

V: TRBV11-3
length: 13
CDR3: ASSLPSRNSYEQY

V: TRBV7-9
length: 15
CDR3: ASSLGVGLAGGHEQY

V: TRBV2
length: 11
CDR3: ASSRDRSYEQY

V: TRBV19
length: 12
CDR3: ASSGQGLGQPQH

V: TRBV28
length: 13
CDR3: ASSRGTGGNYGYT

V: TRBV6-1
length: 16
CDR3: ASSETYPTAWAFYEQY

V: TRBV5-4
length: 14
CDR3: ASSPRQTSGGYEQY

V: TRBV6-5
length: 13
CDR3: ASSFDRLYGTEAF

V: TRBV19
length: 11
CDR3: ASLGQGIQPQH

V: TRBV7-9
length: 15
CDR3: ASSPNPQEVSGNTIY

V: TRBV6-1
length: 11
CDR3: ASKDSSNQPQH

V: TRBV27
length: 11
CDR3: ASSWGQDYEQY

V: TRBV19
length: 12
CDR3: ASSMSGRAGELF

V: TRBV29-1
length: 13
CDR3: SVATRTGTNTEAF

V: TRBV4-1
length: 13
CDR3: ASSQARTAHNGYT

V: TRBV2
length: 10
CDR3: AIRDRGHEQY

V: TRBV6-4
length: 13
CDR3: ASSPGTSPQGEQF

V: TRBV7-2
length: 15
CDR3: ASSQLAGGPVTDTQY

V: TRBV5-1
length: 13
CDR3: ASSLAGREGDGYT

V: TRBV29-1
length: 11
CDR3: SVDTANTGELF

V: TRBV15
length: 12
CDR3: ATSLDAPNTEAF

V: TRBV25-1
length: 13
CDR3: ASGDFGGRGETQY

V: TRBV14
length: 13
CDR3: ASSPRLASTDTQY

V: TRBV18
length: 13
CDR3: ASSLDRVGTGELF

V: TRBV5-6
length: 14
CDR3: ASSGRQGARNTEAF

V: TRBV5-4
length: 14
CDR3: ASSLPLVGLLNEQF

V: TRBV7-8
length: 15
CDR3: ASSFLPGQGATETQY